The 11 T cell receptor beta chains below were found in one sample sequenced in a study of T-cell memory formation after mild COVID-19. MiXCR was run by TCRdb on the 5' RACE reads, yielding one entry per CDR3 protein. Of about 500,000 distinct CDR3 sequences in the sample, approximately 20% were seen once. The sample comprised PBMCs or a T cell subset sorted from them (not recorded which). The receptors were sampled from an adult woman who had mild COVID-19 (a few samples of this study predate the infection). Cell type and time point are not known.

This clonotype came up a few times. The chain has TRBV7-2 and TRBJ2-7; D gene uncertain. This CDR3 has 13 residues. V lost 3 bases, J lost 4 bases, and 10 bases lay in between. Germline V gene data show CDR1 as SGHTA and CDR2 as FQGNSA. The DNA of the CDR3 is TGTGCCAGCAGCTTCGGGCCGAATTACGAGCAGTACTTC. Protein product: CASSFGPNYEQYF. Combining the CDR3 with reference TRBV7-2 and TRBJ2-7 gives the whole variable domain GAGVSQSPSNKVTEKGKDVELRCDPISGHTALYWYRQSLGQGLEFLIYFQGNSAPDKSGLPSDRFSAERTGGSVSTLTIQRTQQEDSAVYLCASSFGPNYEQYFGPGTRLTVT.

The chain carries TRBV18 and TRBJ2-5, with 8 positions matching TRBD2. V lost 0 bases to trimming and J lost 5 bases; unmatched junction nucleotides: 8. This CDR3 has 16 residues. Germline CDR1 is KGHSH and CDR2 is LQKENI. CDR3 in amino acids: CASSPPTGGVRETQYF. The DNA of the CDR3 is TGTGCCAGCTCACCACCGACGGGAGGGGTTAGGGAGACCCAGTACTTC.

CDR3 amino acids: CASSLGVDQYF. As DNA, the CDR3 is TGTGCCAGCAGTTTGGGGGTAGATCAGTATTTT. This chain joins TRBV12-3 or TRBV12-4 and TRBJ2-3; D tentatively reads TRBD1 or TRBD2 (5 bases each). The V end was cut by 3 bases, the J end by 12 bases, with 10 bases between. This CDR3 comprises 11 residues.

The genes are TRBV20-1 and TRBJ1-3; D may be TRBD1 (6 bases). From germline, CDR1 is DFQATT and CDR2 SNEGSKA (reference sequence). CDR3 length: 14 residues. The V gene lost 6 bases and the J gene lost 2 bases, with 14 bases spanning the gap. As DNA, the CDR3 is TGCAGTGCCACCACAGGGAAGGCTGGAAACACCATATATTTT. Translation gives CSATTGKAGNTIYF.

This chain links TRBV20-1 with TRBJ2-7, with D tentatively TRBD1 (6 bases). The V gene lost 5 bases and the J gene lost 4 bases, with 15 bases spanning the gap. The CDR3 has 13 amino acids. CDR1 is DFQATT and CDR2 is SNEGSKA in the germline V gene (reference sequence). In DNA form, the CDR3 reads TGCAGTGCTCGGGGACCCAGGGGTTACGAGCAGTACTTC. It translates to CSARGPRGYEQYF.

The chain recombines TRBV3-1 with TRBJ1-6; 8 bases agree with TRBD1. Looked up from germline, CDR1 is LGHDT and CDR2 is YNNKEL (reference sequence). CDR3 length equals 14 residues. V was pared by 4 bases and J by 11 bases, with 7 bases of the junction left unmatched. The CDR3 DNA sequence: TGTGCCAGCAGCCGAGACAGGGGTTGGACACCCCTCCACTTT. It translates to CASSRDRGWTPLHF.

The chain is built from TRBV12-3 or TRBV12-4 and TRBJ1-4; D remains ambiguous. V was shortened by 5 bases and J by 3 bases, with 16 bases between the two germline ends. The CDR3 is made up of 16 amino acids. The CDR3 sequence is CASSIMAGTSNEKLFF. In nucleotides, the CDR3 is TGTGCCAGCAGTATAATGGCGGGTACGTCTAATGAAAAACTGTTTTTT.

V is TRBV18 and J is TRBJ2-3; D gene unclear. The V end was cut by 5 bases, the J end by 6 bases, with 9 bases between. This CDR3 contains 12 residues. CDR1 and CDR2 (germline): KGHSH, LQKENI. CDR3: CASSETGDTQYF. The CDR3, as DNA: TGTGCCAGCTCAGAGACTGGTGATACGCAGTATTTT.

This clonotype was observed at least ten times. This chain connects TRBV4-3 to TRBJ2-5; D uncertain. This CDR3 has 14 residues. With 1 base removed from V and 0 bases from J, the gap between germline ends came to 6 bases. CDR1 is LGHNA and CDR2 is YSLEER in the germline V gene. CDR3 residues: CASSQGVYQETQYF. CDR3 sequence (DNA): TGCGCCAGCAGCCAAGGGGTGTACCAAGAGACCCAGTACTTC.

This chain uses TRBV7-8 with TRBJ2-1, with D possibly being TRBD2 (6 bases). The CDR3 totals 16 residues. V was shortened by 5 bases and J by 0 bases, with 14 bases between the two germline ends. Germline values: CDR1 SGHVS, CDR2 FQNEAQ. CDR3 in amino acids: CASSPTYGSSYNEQFF. The CDR3 DNA reads as TGTGCCAGCAGCCCGACTTACGGGAGCTCCTACAATGAGCAGTTCTTC.

The chain combines TRBV24-1 with TRBJ2-2; 10 bases agree with TRBD1. Germline V lookup: CDR1 KGHDR, CDR2 SFDVKD. The CDR3 consists of 18 residues. J lost 2 bases, V lost 3 bases, and 8 bases had no gene match. The CDR3 here is CATSDPKTGGDNTGELFF. The DNA for the CDR3 is TGTGCCACCAGTGATCCTAAGACAGGGGGCGATAACACCGGGGAGCTGTTTTTT.